A single sample gave rise to the 24 T cell receptor beta chains below, sequenced in a study of OX40 agonist ivuxolimab in advanced cancers. Method: immunoSEQ multiplex PCR; TCRdb's copy keeps in-frame clones and lacks some. This sample has tens of thousands of clones; approximately 90% occur once, and the top ten carry approximately 4.4%. The input for sequencing was CD4+ or CD8+ T cells sorted from blood, taken in a trial of the OX40 agonist ivuxolimab. Receptors were obtained from an adult with an advanced solid tumor such as melanoma, head and neck, liver or kidney cancer.

The V and J genes are TRBV5-8 and TRBJ1-5; a weak D match, TRBD1 (5 bases). The CDR3 consists of 15 residues. Germline CDR1 and CDR2: SGHTS and YDEGEE. The V end lost 3 bases, the J end lost 1 base, and 11 bases lay between the germline ends. The CDR3 region has the DNA TGTGCCAGCAGCTCAGGGATTGGGAGCAATCAGCCCCAGCATTTT. This codes for CASSSGIGSNQPQHF.

The chain is built from TRBV19 and TRBJ2-3, with no clear D. The CDR3 extends over 13 amino acids. The germline CDR1 and CDR2 sequences are LNHDA and SQIVND (reference sequence). V was clipped by 3 bases and J by 0 bases, with 4 bases between them. The DNA for the CDR3 is TGTGCCAGTAGTATGGGGAGCACAGATACGCAGTATTTT. It codes for CASSMGSTDTQYF.

The chain joins TRBV7-2 to TRBJ1-1; D is unresolved. CDR3 length: 13 residues. Trimming removed 3 bases at V and 1 base at J, with 6 bases between. The germline V gene has CDR1 SGHTA and CDR2 FQGNSA. This CDR3 reads CASSFNGNTEAFF. The CDR3 DNA reads TGTGCCAGCAGCTTTAACGGGAACACTGAAGCTTTCTTT.

V is TRBV19 and J is TRBJ1-2; D is ambiguous. Trimming took 4 bases from V and 1 from J, leaving 10 bases between them. The CDR3 runs to 14 residues. In germline, CDR1 is LNHDA, CDR2 SQIVND (reference sequence). CDR3 in DNA: TGTGCCAGTAGTACGGGGATAAATAACTATGGCTACACCTTC. As protein: CASSTGINNYGYTF.

The J gene is TRBJ1-2, the V gene TRBV7-8; 8 nucleotides match TRBD1. Germline CDR1 is SGHVS and CDR2 is FQNEAQ. The CDR3 spans 16 residues. V shed 0 bases, J shed 3 bases, and the junction held 6 bases outside the gene matches. The CDR3 DNA is TGTGCCAGCAGCTTAGCCTGGGGACAGGATGACTATGGCTACACCTTC. Translating it yields CASSLAWGQDDYGYTF.

The chain links TRBV28 to TRBJ2-1; 8 bases fit TRBD2. CDR1 and CDR2 (germline): MDHEN, SYDVKM. CDR3 length: 16 residues. The junction had 11 bases not matched to a gene; V was cut back by 1 base and J by 9 bases. For the CDR3, the DNA is TGTGCCAGCAGTTTATTAGCGGGAATCGACTCTGGTGAGCAGTTCTTC. This gives the protein CASSLLAGIDSGEQFF.

This clone was recorded a few times. The chain uses TRBV6-5 and TRBJ1-5; maybe TRBD1 (6 bases). This CDR3 is 14 amino acids long. The germline gives CDR1 MNHEY, CDR2 SVGAGI. The V and J ends lost 4 bases and 7 bases respectively, with 14 bases between them. Here the CDR3 DNA reads TGTGCCAGCAGTTGGGGGCAGGAAGGGCAGCCCCAGCATTTT. This gives the protein CASSWGQEGQPQHF.

V is TRBV11-3 and J is TRBJ2-7; 7 bases are a match to TRBD1. Germline V gene sequence: CDR1 SGHNT, CDR2 YENEEA. CDR3 length: 13 amino acids. With V trimmed by 1 base and J by 6 bases, 3 bases remained unmatched. The CDR3 loop reads CASSLVGTAEQYF. The CDR3 nucleotides read TGTGCCAGCAGCTTAGTTGGGACAGCCGAGCAGTACTTC.

This chain joins TRBV5-8 and TRBJ2-1, with 14 nucleotides matching TRBD2. The CDR3 loop spans 15 amino acids. Germline V lookup: CDR1 SGHTS, CDR2 YDEGEE. The J segment lost 5 bases and the V segment lost 5 bases, leaving 3 bases of the junction unmatched. The CDR3 region has the DNA TGTGCCAGCAGGATGGGACTAGCGGGAGACAATGAGCAGTTCTTC. It specifies CASRMGLAGDNEQFF.

The rearrangement joins TRBV27 to TRBJ2-3, with D unclear. Deletions cut 3 bases from V and 0 bases from J, with 10 bases between. Looked up from germline, CDR1 is MNHEY and CDR2 is SMNVEV (reference sequence). The CDR3 covers 15 residues. The CDR3 reads CASSFRDSSTDTQYF. In nucleotides, the CDR3 is TGTGCCAGCAGTTTTAGAGATTCTAGCACAGATACGCAGTATTTT.

The chain carries TRBV30 and TRBJ2-4; the D gene is possibly TRBD1 (6 bases). CDR1 and CDR2 from the germline V gene are GTSNPN and SVGIG (reference sequence). The CDR3 runs to 11 residues. Trimming stripped 1 base from V and 11 bases from J, with 9 bases between. CDR3 nucleotide sequence: TGTGCCTGGAGTGCCGGACAGTTTCAGTACTTC. Translating it yields CAWSAGQFQYF.

The chain joins TRBV28 to TRBJ2-1; no reliable D call. V lost 2 bases, J lost 9 bases, and 14 bases lay in between. The CDR3 consists of 14 residues. Germline V gene data show CDR1 as MDHEN and CDR2 as SYDVKM. The CDR3 loop is CASSLTSTRAEQFF. CDR3 nucleotide sequence: TGTGCCAGCAGTTTAACTTCCACCCGGGCTGAGCAGTTCTTC.

The chain couples TRBV28 to TRBJ2-7, with 7 positions matching TRBD1. Germline V lookup: CDR1 MDHEN, CDR2 SYDVKM. CDR3 length: 14 amino acids. J was trimmed by 3 bases and V by 7 bases; bases with no gene match: 9. In DNA, the CDR3 is TGTGCCAGCACCCCAACGGGACAGCTCTACGAGCAGTACTTC. Translation: CASTPTGQLYEQYF.

The V call is TRBV2, the J call TRBJ2-1; perhaps TRBD2 as D (7 bases). CDR3 length: 15 residues. V dropped 5 bases and J dropped 2 bases, with 13 bases sitting between them. CDR1 and CDR2 from the germline V gene are SNHLY and FYNNEI. The CDR3 DNA reads as TGTGCCAGCAGTAGGAGGGGGAGGGCCTACAATGAGCAGTTCTTC. This encodes CASSRRGRAYNEQFF.

The chain recombines TRBV7-6 with TRBJ1-1; a possible D gene is TRBD1 (5 bases). The CDR3 is 14 amino acids. V lost 5 bases, J lost 2 bases, and 12 bases lay in between. Germline V gene data show CDR1 as SGHVS and CDR2 as FNYEAQ. This chain's CDR3 is CASSPTGLNTEAFF. The CDR3 DNA reads as TGTGCCAGCAGCCCAACAGGACTCAACACTGAAGCTTTCTTT. The complete variable domain, with remaining parts taken from reference TRBV7-6 and TRBJ1-1, reads GAGVSQSPRYKVTKRGQDVALRCDPISGHVSLYWYRQALGQGPEFLTYFNYEAQQDKSGLPNDRFSAERPEGSISTLTIQRTEQRDSAMYRCASSPTGLNTEAFFGQGTRLTVV.

The chain joins TRBV5-6 to TRBJ1-2; D is uncertain. The CDR3 runs 13 residues. Trimming removed 7 bases from V and 2 bases from J, with 12 bases in between. Germline CDR1 and CDR2: SGHDT and YYEEEE. Written as DNA, the CDR3 is TGTGCCAGCCTCCGGAAAGCCAACTATGGCTACACCTTC. It yields the protein CASLRKANYGYTF.

The chain has TRBV1 and TRBJ2-3; whether TRBD2, the table's D call, matches the DNA was not checked. TRBV1 is flagged as a pseudogene. The CDR3 sequence is 16 residues long. This CDR3 reads CTSSQESGTNPDTQYF. The DNA of the CDR3 is TGCACCAGCAGCCAAGAATCGGGAACCAACCCCGATACGCAGTATTTT.

This rearrangement joins TRBV5-8 to TRBJ1-5, with D hard to call. Germline V gene lookup returns CDR1 SGHTS and CDR2 YDEGEE. CDR3 length: 15 amino acids. The germline V and J ends were trimmed by 4 bases and 0 bases, with 11 bases remaining between them. In DNA form, the CDR3 reads TGTGCCAGCAGCCTCAAGACAATTAGCAATCAGCCCCAGCATTTT. Its translation: CASSLKTISNQPQHF.

J is TRBJ2-3 and V is TRBV19; D is unclear. Per the germline V gene, CDR1 is LNHDA and CDR2 is SQIVND (reference sequence). CDR3 size: 13 residues. The V and J ends lost 6 bases and 0 bases respectively, with 7 bases between them. CDR3: CASSQVSTDTQYF. The DNA of the CDR3 is TGTGCCAGTAGCCAAGTGAGCACAGATACGCAGTATTTT.

This clone was picked up a small number of times. Here the CDR3 DNA reads TGTGCCAGCTCACCATTTTCTAACACTGAAGCTTTCTTT. It yields the protein CASSPFSNTEAFF. This chain uses TRBV18 with TRBJ1-1, with D hard to call. Trimming removed 2 bases at V and 2 bases at J, with 6 bases between. This CDR3 spans 13 amino acids. CDR1 is KGHSH and CDR2 is LQKENI in the germline V gene. The full variable domain, with the rest looked up from reference TRBV18 and TRBJ1-1, is NAGVMQNPRHLVRRRGQEARLRCSPMKGHSHVYWYRQLPEEGLKFMVYLQKENIIDESGMPKERFSAEFPKEGPSILRIQQVVRGDSAAYFCASSPFSNTEAFFGQGTRLTVV.

The rearrangement joins TRBV28 to TRBJ1-2, with 9 nucleotides matching TRBD1. Germline CDR1 and CDR2: MDHEN and SYDVKM. The CDR3 spans 16 residues. Trimming cost V 2 bases and J 1 base; bases outside gene matches: 5. CDR3 sequence: CASSLSRDRDNYGYTF. The CDR3 DNA is TGTGCCAGCAGTTTAAGTCGGGACAGGGATAACTATGGCTACACCTTC.

The chain joins TRBV11-3 to TRBJ2-1; 10 nucleotides line up with TRBD2. CDR3 length equals 15 residues. V dropped 5 bases and J dropped 4; count of bases not matched to a gene: 5. The germline V gene has CDR1 SGHNT and CDR2 YENEEA. In DNA form, the CDR3 reads TGTGCCAGCAGCCTACTAGCGGGGCCTTACAATGAGCAGTTCTTC. It codes for CASSLLAGPYNEQFF.

This rearrangement joins TRBV19 to TRBJ2-3; no firm D call. V lost 2 bases and J 1 base, leaving 13 bases between the germline ends. From germline, CDR1 is LNHDA and CDR2 SQIVND (reference sequence). The CDR3 contains 16 residues. The CDR3, as DNA: TGTGCCAGTAGTATAACGACGACGTGGGGCACAGATACGCAGTATTTT. This gives the protein CASSITTTWGTDTQYF.

This clone was counted a single time. The chain combines TRBV7-2 with TRBJ2-5; D is possibly TRBD2 (5 bases). CDR1 is SGHTA, CDR2 FQGNSA, per germline. The CDR3 contains 15 residues. Trimming took off 5 bases at V and 0 bases at J, with 13 bases between the two ends. Here the CDR3 DNA reads TGTGCCAGCAGCCATTCTGGACTCTACCAAGAGACCCAGTACTTC. This sequence encodes CASSHSGLYQETQYF.